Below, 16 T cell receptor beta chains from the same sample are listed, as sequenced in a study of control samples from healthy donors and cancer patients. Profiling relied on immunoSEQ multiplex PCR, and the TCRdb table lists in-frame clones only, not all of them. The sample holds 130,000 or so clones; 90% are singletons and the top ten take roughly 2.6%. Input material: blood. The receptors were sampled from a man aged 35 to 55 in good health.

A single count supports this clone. In nucleotides, the CDR3 is TGTGCCAGCAGTCCCCGGTCGGGGGGCTCCCAAGAGACCCAGTACTTC. The encoded protein is CASSPRSGGSQETQYF. The chain recombines TRBV27 with TRBJ2-5, with D possibly being TRBD2 (7 bases). The V gene lost 5 bases and the J gene lost 1 base, with 17 bases spanning the gap. Germline V gene data show CDR1 as MNHEY and CDR2 as SMNVEV (reference sequence). This CDR3 region has 16 residues.

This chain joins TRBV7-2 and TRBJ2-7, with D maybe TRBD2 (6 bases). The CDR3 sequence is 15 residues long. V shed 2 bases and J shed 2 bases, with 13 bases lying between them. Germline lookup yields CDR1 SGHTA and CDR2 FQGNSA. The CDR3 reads CASSLNLGGAYEQYF. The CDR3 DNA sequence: TGTGCCAGCAGCTTAAACCTGGGCGGGGCCTACGAGCAGTACTTC. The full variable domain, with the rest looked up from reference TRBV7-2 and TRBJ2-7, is GAGVSQSPSNKVTEKGKDVELRCDPISGHTALYWYRQSLGQGLEFLIYFQGNSAPDKSGLPSDRFSAERTGGSVSTLTIQRTQQEDSAVYLCASSLNLGGAYEQYFGPGTRLTVT.

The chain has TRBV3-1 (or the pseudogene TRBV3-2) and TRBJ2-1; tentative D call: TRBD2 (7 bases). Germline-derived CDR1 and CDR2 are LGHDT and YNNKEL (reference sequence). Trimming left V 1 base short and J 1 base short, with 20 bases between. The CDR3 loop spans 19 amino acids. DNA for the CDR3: TGTGCCAGCAGCCAAGTCGCGGGGCCGGGGGGCCCTTCCTACAATGAGCAGTTCTTC. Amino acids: CASSQVAGPGGPSYNEQFF.

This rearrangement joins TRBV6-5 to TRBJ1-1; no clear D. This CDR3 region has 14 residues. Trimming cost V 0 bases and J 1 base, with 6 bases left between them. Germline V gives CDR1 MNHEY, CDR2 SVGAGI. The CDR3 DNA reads TGTGCCAGCAGTTACTCGGTTGCGAACACTGAAGCTTTCTTT. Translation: CASSYSVANTEAFF.

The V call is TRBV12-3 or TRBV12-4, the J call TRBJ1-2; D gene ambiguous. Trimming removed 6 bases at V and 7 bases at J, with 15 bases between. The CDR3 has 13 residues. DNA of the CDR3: TGTGCCAGCAGCGGACGGTCCGGCGTTGGCTACACCTTC. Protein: CASSGRSGVGYTF.

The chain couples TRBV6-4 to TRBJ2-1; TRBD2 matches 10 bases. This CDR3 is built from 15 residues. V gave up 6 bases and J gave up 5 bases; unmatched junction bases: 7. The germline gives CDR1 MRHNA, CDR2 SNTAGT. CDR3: CASSSSGGSHNEQFF. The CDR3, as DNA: TGTGCCAGCAGCTCTAGCGGGGGCAGTCACAATGAGCAGTTCTTC.

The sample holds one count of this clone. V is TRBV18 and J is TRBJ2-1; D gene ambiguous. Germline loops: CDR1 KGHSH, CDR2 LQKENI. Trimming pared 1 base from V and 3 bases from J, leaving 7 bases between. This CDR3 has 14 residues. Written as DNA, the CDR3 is TGTGCCAGCTCACCACTTTCCAACTACAATGAGCAGTTCTTC. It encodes CASSPLSNYNEQFF.

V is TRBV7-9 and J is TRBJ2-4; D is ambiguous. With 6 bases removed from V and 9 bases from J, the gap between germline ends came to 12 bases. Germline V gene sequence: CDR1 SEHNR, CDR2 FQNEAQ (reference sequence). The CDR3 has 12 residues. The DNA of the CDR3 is TGTGCCAGCAGTCACCCTTCAGGCATTCAGTACTTC. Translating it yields CASSHPSGIQYF. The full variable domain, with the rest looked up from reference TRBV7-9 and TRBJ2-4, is DTGVSQNPRHKITKRGQNVTFRCDPISEHNRLYWYRQTLGQGPEFLTYFQNEAQLEKSRLLSDRFSAERPKGSFSTLEIQRTEQGDSAMYLCASSHPSGIQYFGAGTRLSVL.

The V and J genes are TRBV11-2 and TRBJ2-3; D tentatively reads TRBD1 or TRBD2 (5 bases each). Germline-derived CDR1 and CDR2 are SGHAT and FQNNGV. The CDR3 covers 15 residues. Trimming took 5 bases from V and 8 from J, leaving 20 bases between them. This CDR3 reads CASSRPGPLPGTQYF. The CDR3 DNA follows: TGTGCCAGCAGCCGACCGGGACCCCTGCCAGGTACGCAGTATTTT. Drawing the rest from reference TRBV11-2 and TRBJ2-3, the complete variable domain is EAGVAQSPRYKIIEKRQSVAFWCNPISGHATLYWYQQILGQGPKLLIQFQNNGVVDDSQLPKDRFSAERLKGVDSTLKIQPAKLEDSAVYLCASSRPGPLPGTQYFGPGTRLTVL.

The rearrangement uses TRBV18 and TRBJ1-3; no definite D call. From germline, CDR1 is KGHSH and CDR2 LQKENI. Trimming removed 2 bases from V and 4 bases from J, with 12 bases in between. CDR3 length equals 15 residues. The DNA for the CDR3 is TGTGCCAGCTCACCAAACGGGAGGGCCGGAAACACCATATATTTT. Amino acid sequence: CASSPNGRAGNTIYF.

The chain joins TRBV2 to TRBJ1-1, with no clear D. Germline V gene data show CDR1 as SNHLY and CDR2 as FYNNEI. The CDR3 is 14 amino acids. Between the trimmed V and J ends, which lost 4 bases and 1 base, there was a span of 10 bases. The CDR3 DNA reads TGTGCCAGCAGTGTTGGACGGAGGAACACTGAAGCTTTCTTT. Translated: CASSVGRRNTEAFF. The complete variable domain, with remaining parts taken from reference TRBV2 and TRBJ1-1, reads EPEVTQTPSHQVTQMGQEVILRCVPISNHLYFYWYRQILGQKVEFLVSFYNNEISEKSEIFDDQFSVERPDGSNFTLKIRSTKLEDSAMYFCASSVGRRNTEAFFGQGTRLTVV.

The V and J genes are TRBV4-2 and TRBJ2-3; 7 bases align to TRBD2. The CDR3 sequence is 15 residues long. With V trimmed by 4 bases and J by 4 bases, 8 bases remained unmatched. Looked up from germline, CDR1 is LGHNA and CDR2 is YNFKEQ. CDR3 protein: CASSLGGRAADTQYF. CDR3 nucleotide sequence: TGTGCCAGCAGCCTTGGGGGGAGGGCCGCAGATACGCAGTATTTT.

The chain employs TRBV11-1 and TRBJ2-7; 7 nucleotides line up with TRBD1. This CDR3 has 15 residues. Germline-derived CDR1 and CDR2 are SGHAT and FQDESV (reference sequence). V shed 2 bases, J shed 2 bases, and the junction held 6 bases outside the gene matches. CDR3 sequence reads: CASSLSTGEAYEQYF. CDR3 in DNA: TGTGCCAGCAGCTTAAGTACAGGGGAAGCCTACGAGCAGTACTTC. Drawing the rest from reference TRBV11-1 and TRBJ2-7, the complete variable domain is EAEVAQSPRYKITEKSQAVAFWCDPISGHATLYWYRQILGQGPELLVQFQDESVVDDSQLPKDRFSAERLKGVDSTLKIQPAELGDSAMYLCASSLSTGEAYEQYFGPGTRLTVT.

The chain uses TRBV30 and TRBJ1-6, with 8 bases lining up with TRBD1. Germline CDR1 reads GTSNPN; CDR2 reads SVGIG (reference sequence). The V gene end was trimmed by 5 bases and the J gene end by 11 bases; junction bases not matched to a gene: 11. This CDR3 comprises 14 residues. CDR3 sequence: CAWGQGALGAPLHF. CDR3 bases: TGTGCCTGGGGCCAGGGGGCCCTGGGGGCACCCCTCCACTTT.

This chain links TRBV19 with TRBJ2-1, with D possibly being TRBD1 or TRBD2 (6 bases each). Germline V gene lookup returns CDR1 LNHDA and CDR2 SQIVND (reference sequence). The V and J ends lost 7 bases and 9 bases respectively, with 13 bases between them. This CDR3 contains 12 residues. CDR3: CASTRGAVEQFF. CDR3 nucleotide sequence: TGTGCCAGTACGAGGGGGGCAGTTGAGCAGTTCTTC.

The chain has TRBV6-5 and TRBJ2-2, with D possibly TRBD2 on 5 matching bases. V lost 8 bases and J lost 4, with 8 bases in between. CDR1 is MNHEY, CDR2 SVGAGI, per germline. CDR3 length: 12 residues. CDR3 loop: CASGRGTGELFF. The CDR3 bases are TGTGCCAGCGGGAGAGGCACCGGGGAGCTGTTTTTT.